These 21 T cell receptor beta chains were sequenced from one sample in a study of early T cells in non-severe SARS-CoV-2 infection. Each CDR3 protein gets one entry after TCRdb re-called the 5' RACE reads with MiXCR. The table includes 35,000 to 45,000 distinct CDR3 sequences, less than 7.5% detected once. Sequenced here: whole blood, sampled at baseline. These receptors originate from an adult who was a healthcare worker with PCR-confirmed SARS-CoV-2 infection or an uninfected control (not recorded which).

Written as DNA, the CDR3 is TGTGCCGCCGGTGGGTCCTACAATGAGCAGTTCTTC. Translating gives CAAGGSYNEQFF. The gene calls are TRBV12-2 and TRBJ2-1. TRBV12-2 corresponds to a pseudogene. The CDR3 runs to 12 residues.

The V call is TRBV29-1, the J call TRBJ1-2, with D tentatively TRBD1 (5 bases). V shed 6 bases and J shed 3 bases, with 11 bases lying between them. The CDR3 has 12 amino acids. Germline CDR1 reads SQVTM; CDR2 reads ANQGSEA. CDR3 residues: CSVSRDHYGYTF. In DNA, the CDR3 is TGCAGCGTGTCCCGGGACCACTATGGCTACACCTTC.

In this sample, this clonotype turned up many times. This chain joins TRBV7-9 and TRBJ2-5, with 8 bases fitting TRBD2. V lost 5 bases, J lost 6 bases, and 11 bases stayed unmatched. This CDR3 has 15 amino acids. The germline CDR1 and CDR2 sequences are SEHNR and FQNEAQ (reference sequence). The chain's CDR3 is CASSPGLPGGKTQYF. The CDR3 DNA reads TGTGCCAGCAGCCCGGGTCTACCGGGGGGGAAGACCCAGTACTTC.

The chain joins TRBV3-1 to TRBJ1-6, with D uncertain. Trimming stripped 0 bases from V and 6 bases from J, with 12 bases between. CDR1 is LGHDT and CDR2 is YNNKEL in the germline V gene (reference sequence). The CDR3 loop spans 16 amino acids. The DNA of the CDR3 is TGTGCCAGCAGCCAAGAGGGGTCCTGGGGTAATTCACCCCTCCACTTT. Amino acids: CASSQEGSWGNSPLHF.

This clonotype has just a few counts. CDR3 sequence: CATSDGGVGNEQFF. CDR3 bases: TGTGCCACCAGTGATGGGGGCGTCGGCAATGAGCAGTTCTTC. The rearrangement uses TRBV24-1 and TRBJ2-1; tentative D call: TRBD1 (6 bases). Germline V lookup: CDR1 KGHDR, CDR2 SFDVKD. The CDR3 length is 14 residues. The V end lost 3 bases, the J end lost 6 bases, and 11 bases lay between the germline ends.

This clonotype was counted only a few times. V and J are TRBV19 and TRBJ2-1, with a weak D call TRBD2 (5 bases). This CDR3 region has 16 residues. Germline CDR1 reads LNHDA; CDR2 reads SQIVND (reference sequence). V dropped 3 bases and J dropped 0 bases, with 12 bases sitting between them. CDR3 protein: CASSIREGSSYNEQFF. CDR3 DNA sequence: TGTGCCAGTAGTATTCGGGAAGGGAGCTCCTACAATGAGCAGTTCTTC.

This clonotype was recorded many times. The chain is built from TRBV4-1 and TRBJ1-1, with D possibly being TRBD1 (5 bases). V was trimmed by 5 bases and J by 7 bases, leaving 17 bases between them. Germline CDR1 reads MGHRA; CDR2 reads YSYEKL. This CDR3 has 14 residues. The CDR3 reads CASSSQTGFFEAFF. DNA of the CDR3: TGCGCCAGCAGCTCCCAAACAGGATTTTTTGAAGCTTTCTTT.

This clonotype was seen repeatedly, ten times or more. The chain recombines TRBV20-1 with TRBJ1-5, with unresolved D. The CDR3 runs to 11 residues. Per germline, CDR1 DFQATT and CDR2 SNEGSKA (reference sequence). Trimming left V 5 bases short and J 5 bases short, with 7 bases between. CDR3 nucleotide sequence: TGCAGTGCTCAGGACCATCAGCCCCAGCATTTT. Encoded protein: CSAQDHQPQHF.

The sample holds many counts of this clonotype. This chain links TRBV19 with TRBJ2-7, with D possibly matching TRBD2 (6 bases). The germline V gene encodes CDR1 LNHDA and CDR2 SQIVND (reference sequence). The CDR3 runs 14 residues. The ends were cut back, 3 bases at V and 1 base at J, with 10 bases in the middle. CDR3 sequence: CASSIAGPSYEQYF. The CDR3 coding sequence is TGTGCCAGTAGTATTGCGGGACCTTCCTACGAGCAGTACTTC. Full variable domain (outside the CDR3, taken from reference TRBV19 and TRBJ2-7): DGGITQSPKYLFRKEGQNVTLSCEQNLNHDAMYWYRQDPGQGLRLIYYSQIVNDFQKGDIAEGYSVSREKKESFPLTVTSAQKNPTAFYLCASSIAGPSYEQYFGPGTRLTVT.

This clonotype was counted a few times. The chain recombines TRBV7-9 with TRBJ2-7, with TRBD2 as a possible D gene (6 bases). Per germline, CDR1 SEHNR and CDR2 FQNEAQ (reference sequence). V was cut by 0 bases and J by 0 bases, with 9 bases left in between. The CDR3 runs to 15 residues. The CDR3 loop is CASSLAGGGSYEQYF. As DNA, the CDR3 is TGTGCCAGCAGCTTAGCGGGAGGAGGCTCCTACGAGCAGTACTTC.

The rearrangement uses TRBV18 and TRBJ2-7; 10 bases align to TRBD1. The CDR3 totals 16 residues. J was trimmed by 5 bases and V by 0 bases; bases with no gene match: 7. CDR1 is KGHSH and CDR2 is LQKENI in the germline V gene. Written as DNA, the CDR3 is TGTGCCAGCTCACCACCGGAGGGACAGGGGAACAACGAGCAGTACTTC. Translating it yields CASSPPEGQGNNEQYF.

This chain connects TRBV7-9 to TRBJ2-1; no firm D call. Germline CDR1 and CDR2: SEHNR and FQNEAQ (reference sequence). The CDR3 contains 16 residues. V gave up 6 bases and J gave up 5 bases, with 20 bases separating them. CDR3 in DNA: TGTGCCAGCAGTACCCTATCCGCCCTAGGGAACAATGAGCAGTTCTTC. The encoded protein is CASSTLSALGNNEQFF.

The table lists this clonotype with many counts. CDR3 nucleotide sequence: TGTGCCAGCAGCTCCGGGAACCGGCCATGGACGCAGTATTTT. Residues: CASSSGNRPWTQYF. V gene TRBV9 combines with J gene TRBJ2-3; D might be TRBD2 (5 bases). Germline assignment: CDR1 SGDLS and CDR2 YYNGEE. V lost 4 bases and J 9 bases, leaving 18 bases between the germline ends. The CDR3 is 14 amino acids.

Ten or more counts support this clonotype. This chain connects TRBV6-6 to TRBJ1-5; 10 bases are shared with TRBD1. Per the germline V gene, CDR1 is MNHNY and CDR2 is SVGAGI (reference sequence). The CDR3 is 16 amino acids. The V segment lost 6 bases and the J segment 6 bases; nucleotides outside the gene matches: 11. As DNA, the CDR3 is TGTGCCAGCAGACCTCTAGACAGGGGGCTTTTTCAGCCCCAGCATTTT. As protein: CASRPLDRGLFQPQHF.

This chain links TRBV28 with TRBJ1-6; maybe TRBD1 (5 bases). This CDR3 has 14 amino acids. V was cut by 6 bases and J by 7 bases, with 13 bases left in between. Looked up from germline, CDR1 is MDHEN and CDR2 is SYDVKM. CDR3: CASSTDSQNSPLHF. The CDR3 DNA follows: TGTGCCAGCAGCACTGACAGCCAAAATTCACCCCTCCACTTT.

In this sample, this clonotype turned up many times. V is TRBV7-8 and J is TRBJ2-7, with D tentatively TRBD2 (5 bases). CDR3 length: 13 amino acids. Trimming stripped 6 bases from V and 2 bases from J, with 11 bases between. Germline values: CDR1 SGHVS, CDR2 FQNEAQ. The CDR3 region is CASRRGMAYEQYF. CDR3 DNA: TGTGCCAGCAGGCGAGGGATGGCCTACGAGCAGTACTTC. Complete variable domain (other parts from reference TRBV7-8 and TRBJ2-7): GAGVSQSPRYKVAKRGQDVALRCDPISGHVSLFWYQQALGQGPEFLTYFQNEAQLDKSGLPSDRFFAERPEGSVSTLKIQRTQQEDSAVYLCASRRGMAYEQYFGPGTRLTVT.

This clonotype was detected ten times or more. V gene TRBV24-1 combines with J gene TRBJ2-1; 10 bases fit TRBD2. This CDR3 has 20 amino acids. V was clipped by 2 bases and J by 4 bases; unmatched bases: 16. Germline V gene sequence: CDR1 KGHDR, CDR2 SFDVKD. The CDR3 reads CATSDSDEGWTSGIYNEQFF. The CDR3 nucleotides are TGTGCCACCAGTGATTCGGATGAGGGATGGACTAGCGGAATATACAATGAGCAGTTCTTC.

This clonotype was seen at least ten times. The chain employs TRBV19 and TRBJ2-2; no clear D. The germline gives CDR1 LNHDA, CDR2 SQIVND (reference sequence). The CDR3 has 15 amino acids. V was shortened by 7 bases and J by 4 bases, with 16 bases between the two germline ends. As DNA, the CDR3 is TGTGCCAGTACTTCTGGCAGCGCCGGCACCGGGGAGCTGTTTTTT. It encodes CASTSGSAGTGELFF.

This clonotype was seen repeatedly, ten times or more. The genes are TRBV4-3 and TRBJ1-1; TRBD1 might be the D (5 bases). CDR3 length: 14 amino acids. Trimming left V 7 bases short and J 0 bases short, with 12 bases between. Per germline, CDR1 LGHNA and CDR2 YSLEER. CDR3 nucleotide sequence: TGCGCCAGCACCCCAGGGCGGATGAACACTGAAGCTTTCTTT. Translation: CASTPGRMNTEAFF.

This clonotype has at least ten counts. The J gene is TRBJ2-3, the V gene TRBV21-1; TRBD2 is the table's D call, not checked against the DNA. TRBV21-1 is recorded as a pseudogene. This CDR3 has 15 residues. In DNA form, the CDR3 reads TGTGCCCATCCGGGGGAGGGAGGGTGCACAGATACGCAGTATTTT. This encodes CAHPGEGGCTDTQYF.

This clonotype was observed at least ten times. The CDR3 nucleotides are TGTGCCATCGGAGGGCCCCCCGCTGACGAGCAGTACTTC. Its translation: CAIGGPPADEQYF. The chain combines TRBV11-2 with TRBJ2-7; D may be TRBD2 (6 bases). Deletions cut 10 bases from V and 5 bases from J, with 18 bases between. This CDR3 contains 13 residues. The germline V gene has CDR1 SGHAT and CDR2 FQNNGV.